A single sample gave rise to the 7 T cell receptor beta chains below, sequenced in a study of OX40 agonist ivuxolimab in advanced cancers. The library was produced with the immunoSEQ multiplex PCR assay. TCRdb provides this immuneACCESS table in a form limited to in-frame rearrangements. Some clones are lacking; in checked studies, under half of them reflect an unresolved V gene, and why the rest are absent is not known. This sample has fewer than 60,000 clones in its table, and roughly nine tenths of those were observed once. The ten largest clones add up to more than 13% of the sample. Here the sequenced sample was CD4+ or CD8+ T cells sorted from blood, taken in a trial of the OX40 agonist ivuxolimab. The source is an adult with an advanced solid tumor such as melanoma, head and neck, liver or kidney cancer.

This clone was picked up a small number of times. The V gene is TRBV28, the J gene TRBJ1-2; tentative D call: TRBD1 (5 bases). The CDR3 length is 14 residues. Trimming pared 3 bases from V and 4 bases from J, leaving 12 bases between. Per germline, CDR1 MDHEN and CDR2 SYDVKM. The CDR3 loop is CASSFAGPSYGYTF. The CDR3 coding sequence is TGTGCCAGCAGTTTCGCGGGACCGAGCTATGGCTACACCTTC.

The sample holds a few counts of this clone. The V gene is TRBV30, the J gene TRBJ1-2; D remains unclear. Germline loops: CDR1 GTSNPN, CDR2 SVGIG (reference sequence). V was pared by 6 bases and J by 3 bases, with 14 bases between. This CDR3 comprises 13 residues. The CDR3 reads CACPRGRDYGYTF. CDR3 nucleotides: TGTGCCTGCCCCCGGGGTAGGGACTATGGCTACACCTTC.

The J gene is TRBJ2-3, the V gene TRBV4-1, with 12 bases fitting TRBD2. The CDR3 length is 19 residues. Germline V lookup: CDR1 MGHRA, CDR2 YSYEKL. V lost 5 bases, J lost 2 bases, and 14 bases stayed unmatched. The CDR3 DNA follows: TGCGCCAGCAGCTCCCCGACTAGCGGGGGCGCTTTGCTCACAGATACGCAGTATTTT. Translating gives CASSSPTSGGALLTDTQYF.

This rearrangement joins TRBV11-2 to TRBJ2-1, with 13 bases that match TRBD2. Trimming cost V 5 bases and J 0 bases; bases outside gene matches: 7. Germline values: CDR1 SGHAT, CDR2 FQNNGV. The CDR3 is 18 residues long. The CDR3, as DNA: TGTGCCAGCAGCCTCTGGACTAGCGGGGGTCACTCCTACAATGAGCAGTTCTTC. The encoded protein is CASSLWTSGGHSYNEQFF.

The count of this clone is one. V gene TRBV19 combines with J gene TRBJ2-7, with 9 nucleotides matching TRBD1. This CDR3 contains 16 residues. CDR1 is LNHDA and CDR2 is SQIVND in the germline V gene (reference sequence). Trimming removed 6 bases from V and 3 bases from J; junction bases left unmatched: 12. The CDR3 reads CASSHPPGQGYYEQYF. The CDR3 DNA follows: TGTGCCAGTAGCCATCCGCCGGGACAGGGTTACTACGAGCAGTACTTC.

V is TRBV5-1 and J is TRBJ1-2; tentative D call: TRBD1 (6 bases). The CDR3 totals 16 residues. V was cut by 0 bases and J by 2 bases, with 14 bases left in between. Germline V gene sequence: CDR1 SGHRS, CDR2 YFSETQ. CDR3 sequence: CASSLGSGHRNYGYTF. CDR3 nucleotides: TGCGCCAGCAGCTTGGGCTCGGGACACCGAAACTATGGCTACACCTTC.

In this sample, this clone turned up a few times. The gene calls are TRBV7-9 and TRBJ2-5; TRBD2 is a possible D gene (7 bases). V lost 6 bases and J 4 bases, leaving 12 bases between the germline ends. This CDR3 has 13 residues. The germline CDR1 and CDR2 sequences are SEHNR and FQNEAQ (reference sequence). The CDR3 DNA reads TGTGCCAGCAGATCCGGGGGGCTAGAGACCCAGTACTTC. Its protein is CASRSGGLETQYF.